Here is one T cell receptor beta chain with its context. What it binds is unknown. PCR primers comprised 60 Vbeta and 13 Jbeta primers. Clones were read by immunoSEQ multiplex PCR, and TCRdb kept only the in-frame ones, dropping some. The table records 130,000 or so clones, 6.5% to 9.5% of them present only once. Germline lookup yields CDR1 SNHLY and CDR2 FYNNEI. V lost 0 bases and J 4 bases, leaving 9 bases between the germline ends. The length of the CDR3 is 14 residues. The data derive from a study of cytomegalovirus exposure and HLA in healthy donors. Study-wide background: Genotyping of 300 to 450 donors showed that about 79% belonged to the Caucasian-associated ancestry cluster. Study-wide points: With later analysis, a missense DCLRE1C variant became linked to TCR beta V- and J-gene trimming.

The source of this sequence is a man aged 35-49 years in good health and CMV-seronegative. The chain employs TRBV2 and TRBJ1-2; D might be TRBD1 (6 bases). Material for sequencing was PBMCs. CDR3 residues: CASSEATRGYGYTF. As DNA, the CDR3 is TGTGCCAGCAGTGAAGCTACCAGGGGCTATGGCTACACCTTC.